This T cell receptor (beta chain) was sequenced in a study of T cells in Graves' hyperthyroidism and ophthalmopathy. Findings and caveats of the study: Most thyroid clonotypes with frequency above 0.001 were detected in blood.

Turning to this clonotype: Its antigen is currently unknown.

Researchers amplified the TCR beta CDR3 regions from RNA transcripts. The primer set for the first-round RT-PCR of the TCR CDR3 was HTBI. A single record per CDR3 protein comes from TCRdb applying MiXCR to the multiplex PCR reads. Of roughly 400,000 distinct CDR3 sequences in the sample, around 15% were seen once. The CDR3 loop spans 13 amino acids. Germline CDR1 is SGHTA and CDR2 is FQGTGA. Trimming took 3 bases from V and 10 from J, leaving 14 bases between them. Specimen: blood. The sequence was obtained from a man aged 45-65 years with Graves' ophthalmopathy. V gene TRBV7-3 combines with J gene TRBJ2-3; TRBD1 might be the D (6 bases). CDR3 DNA: TGTGCCAGCAGCTTGGGGGACACCGGATCGCAGTATTTT. It codes for CASSLGDTGSQYF.